Presented here are 28 T cell receptor beta chains from one specimen sequenced in a study of identical twins. TCRdb independently ran MiXCR on the 5' RACE reads; one entry per CDR3 protein. The top ten hold around 0.25% of the sample, which has 1.5 million to 2 million distinct CDR3 sequences, about 32% seen once. The specimen was cord blood. These receptors came from a newborn girl in good health.

The rearrangement joins TRBV9 to TRBJ1-1; D may be TRBD1 (6 bases). Germline V lookup: CDR1 SGDLS, CDR2 YYNGEE. This CDR3 spans 15 amino acids. V was trimmed by 1 base and J by 5 bases, leaving 15 bases between them. This chain's CDR3 is CASSVLGGAGTEAFF. Written as DNA, the CDR3 is TGTGCCAGCAGCGTATTGGGGGGCGCGGGGACTGAAGCTTTCTTT. The whole variable domain, filled in from reference TRBV9 and TRBJ1-1, reads DSGVTQTPKHLITATGQRVTLRCSPRSGDLSVYWYQQSLDQGLQFLIQYYNGEERAKGNILERFSAQQFPDLHSELNLSSLELGDSALYFCASSVLGGAGTEAFFGQGTRLTVV.

The chain has TRBV27 and TRBJ1-2, with D possibly TRBD1 on 5 matching bases. The germline CDR1 and CDR2 sequences are MNHEY and SMNVEV (reference sequence). The CDR3 has 16 amino acids. Trimming took off 4 bases at V and 6 bases at J, with 21 bases between the two ends. This CDR3 reads CASSSWTTPEPNGYTF. The CDR3 nucleotides are TGTGCCAGCAGTTCCTGGACAACCCCGGAACCAAATGGCTACACCTTC.

V and J are TRBV20-1 and TRBJ2-1; tentatively, D is TRBD1 or TRBD2 (5 bases each). CDR3 size: 15 residues. The V and J ends lost 6 bases and 7 bases respectively, with 22 bases between them. Germline-derived CDR1 and CDR2 are DFQATT and SNEGSKA (reference sequence). The DNA for the CDR3 is TGCAGTGCCACCAAGCGGTCTCCTACAGGTAATGAGCAGTTCTTC. Translated, it gives CSATKRSPTGNEQFF.

The V and J genes are TRBV20-1 and TRBJ1-2, with D possibly TRBD1 on 6 matching bases. Per the germline V gene, CDR1 is DFQATT and CDR2 is SNEGSKA (reference sequence). V was clipped by 8 bases and J by 4 bases, with 17 bases between them. This CDR3 has 13 amino acids. The CDR3 here is CSSNRGPPYGYTF. DNA for the CDR3: TGCAGTTCTAATCGGGGGCCACCCTATGGCTACACCTTC.

This clonotype was counted between two and nine times. The chain has TRBV20-1 and TRBJ1-2; TRBD1 is a possible D gene (5 bases). The germline V and J ends were trimmed by 3 bases and 3 bases, with 11 bases remaining between them. This CDR3 region has 13 residues. Germline lookup yields CDR1 DFQATT and CDR2 SNEGSKA (reference sequence). The CDR3 sequence: CSASGGGDYGYTF. The DNA for the CDR3 is TGCAGTGCTAGTGGGGGAGGGGACTATGGCTACACCTTC.

The chain combines TRBV3-1 with TRBJ2-5; 8 bases fit TRBD2. The J call may be wrong; the DNA end is better matched by TRBJ2-7. The germline gives CDR1 LGHDT, CDR2 YNNKEL (reference sequence). The CDR3 has 15 residues. CDR3 sequence reads: CASSPPTSGPLEQYF. In nucleotides, the CDR3 is TGTGCCAGCAGCCCCCCCACTAGCGGACCGCTCGAGCAGTACTTC.

The chain uses TRBV9 and TRBJ2-3, with 8 bases identical to TRBD2. V lost 0 bases and J lost 0; bases outside the gene matches: 3. The length of the CDR3 is 16 residues. Germline CDR1 SGDLS, CDR2 YYNGEE. DNA for the CDR3: TGTGCCAGCAGCGTAGGGACTAGCCTAAGCACAGATACGCAGTATTTT. This gives the protein CASSVGTSLSTDTQYF. Full variable domain (outside the CDR3, taken from reference TRBV9 and TRBJ2-3): DSGVTQTPKHLITATGQRVTLRCSPRSGDLSVYWYQQSLDQGLQFLIQYYNGEERAKGNILERFSAQQFPDLHSELNLSSLELGDSALYFCASSVGTSLSTDTQYFGPGTRLTVL.

The chain recombines TRBV9 with TRBJ2-3; tentative D call: TRBD1 (7 bases). CDR1 SGDLS and CDR2 YYNGEE come from the germline V gene. V lost 3 bases, J lost 8 bases, and 16 bases lay in between. The CDR3 is 14 residues long. CDR3 in DNA: TGTGCCAGCAGCGGGCAGGGGGGATACGGTACGCAGTATTTT. Its protein product is CASSGQGGYGTQYF. Based on the CDR3 plus reference TRBV9 and TRBJ2-3, the full variable domain is DSGVTQTPKHLITATGQRVTLRCSPRSGDLSVYWYQQSLDQGLQFLIQYYNGEERAKGNILERFSAQQFPDLHSELNLSSLELGDSALYFCASSGQGGYGTQYFGPGTRLTVL.

A few counts support this clonotype. V usage is TRBV28 and J usage is TRBJ1-5, with D possibly being TRBD1 (5 bases). Trimming pared 5 bases from V and 0 bases from J, leaving 11 bases between. CDR1 is MDHEN and CDR2 is SYDVKM in the germline V gene. This CDR3 is 15 amino acids long. The CDR3 sequence is CASSTDSYSNQPQHF. The CDR3 DNA follows: TGTGCCAGCAGTACCGACAGCTATAGCAATCAGCCCCAGCATTTT.

The genes are TRBV6-1 and TRBJ1-6; D not certain. The V gene lost 2 bases and the J gene lost 10 bases, with 12 bases spanning the gap. CDR1 is MNHNS and CDR2 is SASEGT in the germline V gene. This CDR3 region has 14 residues. The CDR3 loop reads CASSESGLRSPLHF. The DNA for the CDR3 is TGTGCCAGCAGTGAAAGTGGGTTAAGATCACCCCTCCACTTT.

V is TRBV20-1 and J is TRBJ2-3; D gene ambiguous. Germline lookup yields CDR1 DFQATT and CDR2 SNEGSKA (reference sequence). The CDR3 is 12 residues long. V was shortened by 3 bases and J by 6 bases, with 10 bases between the two germline ends. This CDR3 reads CSASPNGDTQYF. In DNA, the CDR3 is TGCAGTGCTAGTCCCAATGGGGATACGCAGTATTTT.

A few counts support this clonotype. V usage is TRBV20-1 and J usage is TRBJ2-3; the D is unclear. In germline, CDR1 is DFQATT, CDR2 SNEGSKA (reference sequence). The CDR3 totals 12 residues. Between the trimmed V and J ends, which lost 5 bases and 1 base, there was a span of 7 bases. This CDR3 is CSAYSRTDTQYF. DNA of the CDR3: TGCAGTGCTTATTCCCGCACAGATACGCAGTATTTT.

The chain carries TRBV6-5 and TRBJ2-1; possibly TRBD1 or TRBD2 for D (5 bases each). This CDR3 has 16 residues. V gave up 2 bases and J gave up 4 bases, with 15 bases separating them. The germline gives CDR1 MNHEY, CDR2 SVGAGI. The CDR3 DNA sequence: TGTGCCAGCAGTTACCGAGCTAGGGACCTTTACAATGAGCAGTTCTTC. This translates into CASSYRARDLYNEQFF.

The chain uses TRBV27 and TRBJ2-7; D is ambiguous. The CDR3 covers 16 residues. V shed 2 bases and J shed 0 bases, with 14 bases lying between them. Per the germline V gene, CDR1 is MNHEY and CDR2 is SMNVEV (reference sequence). CDR3 bases: TGTGCCAGCAGTTTAGCGGCAGCTCTACCCTCCTACGAGCAGTACTTC. Its protein is CASSLAAALPSYEQYF.

This clonotype occurred a few times. The rearrangement uses TRBV14 and TRBJ1-2, with a weak D call TRBD1 (6 bases). The CDR3 has 17 residues. The germline V and J ends were trimmed by 2 bases and 0 bases, with 16 bases remaining between them. The germline V gene has CDR1 SGHDN and CDR2 FVKESK. In nucleotides, the CDR3 is TGTGCCAGCAGCCAATTAATCGGCAGGGGACCTAACTATGGCTACACCTTC. It codes for CASSQLIGRGPNYGYTF. The full variable domain, completed using reference TRBV14 and TRBJ1-2, is EAGVTQFPSHSVIEKGQTVTLRCDPISGHDNLYWYRRVMGKEIKFLLHFVKESKQDESGMPNNRFLAERTGGTYSTLKVQPAELEDSGVYFCASSQLIGRGPNYGYTFGSGTRLTVV.

The chain couples TRBV5-1 to TRBJ2-7; 8 bases map to TRBD1. V shed 0 bases, J shed 2 bases, and the junction held 7 bases outside the gene matches. Germline CDR1 and CDR2: SGHRS and YFSETQ. This CDR3 region has 16 residues. CDR3 sequence (DNA): TGCGCCAGCAGCTTGGCCGGCAGGGGGCTGACCTACGAGCAGTACTTC. Translated: CASSLAGRGLTYEQYF.

The sample holds a few counts of this clonotype. The rearrangement links TRBV2 to TRBJ2-3, with 11 bases matching TRBD2. The CDR3 is 16 amino acids. V was pared by 4 bases and J by 0 bases, with 3 bases of the junction left unmatched. Germline assignment: CDR1 SNHLY and CDR2 FYNNEI. CDR3 sequence: CASSALAGVSTDTQYF. The CDR3 nucleotides are TGTGCCAGCAGTGCACTAGCGGGGGTGAGCACAGATACGCAGTATTTT.

The CDR3 DNA reads as TGTGCCACCAGTGACTACGTGGGAAGGTCGTTCTTC. Its translation: CATSDYVGRSFF. J is TRBJ2-1 and V is TRBV24-1; no definite D call. The CDR3 totals 12 residues. Germline CDR1 reads KGHDR; CDR2 reads SFDVKD. Trimming took 4 bases from V and 15 from J, leaving 15 bases between them.

This chain links TRBV20-1 with TRBJ2-3; 12 bases fit TRBD2. Germline values: CDR1 DFQATT, CDR2 SNEGSKA (reference sequence). V lost 5 bases and J lost 6; bases outside the gene matches: 9. This CDR3 comprises 15 residues. CDR3 sequence: CSAQRLAGDVDTQYF. The CDR3 DNA is TGCAGTGCTCAGCGACTAGCGGGAGATGTGGATACGCAGTATTTT.

The V and J genes are TRBV9 and TRBJ2-1; D gene uncertain. There are 11 residues in the CDR3. The V end lost 0 bases, the J end lost 10 bases, and 5 bases lay between the germline ends. CDR1 is SGDLS, CDR2 YYNGEE, per germline. CDR3 DNA sequence: TGTGCCAGCAGCGTAGCCGTAGAGCAGTTCTTC. Translating it yields CASSVAVEQFF.

Turning to this clonotype: The junction does not match germline at one end; this may be a read error. This chain uses TRBV5-5 with TRBJ1-5; D gene ambiguous. Germline CDR1 and CDR2: SGHKS and YYEKEE (reference sequence). This CDR3 is 13 amino acids long. CDR3: CTSRRFINQPQHF. CDR3 coding DNA: TGTACCAGCAGGCGATTCATCAATCAGCCCCAGCATTTT.

This clonotype was seen a handful of times. The chain combines TRBV12-3 or TRBV12-4 with TRBJ2-1; D is unresolved. This CDR3 is 15 amino acids long. Trimming removed 6 bases from V and 1 base from J, with 13 bases in between. In DNA, the CDR3 is TGTGCCAGCAGGGCGGACCTACTATCCTACAATGAGCAGTTCTTC. It specifies CASRADLLSYNEQFF.

This chain uses TRBV24-1 with TRBJ2-2; D call uncertain. Germline assignment: CDR1 KGHDR and CDR2 SFDVKD. The V and J ends lost 7 bases and 4 bases respectively, with 12 bases between them. The CDR3 consists of 14 residues. CDR3 loop: CATSHNSPTGELFF. The CDR3 nucleotides are TGTGCCACCAGCCATAACTCGCCCACCGGGGAGCTGTTTTTT.

The J gene is TRBJ2-7, the V gene TRBV11-2, with D tentatively TRBD2 (6 bases). From germline, CDR1 is SGHAT and CDR2 FQNNGV. V was pared by 0 bases and J by 0 bases, with 15 bases between. The length of the CDR3 is 17 residues. This CDR3 reads CASSLEGLALSSYEQYF. The CDR3 nucleotides are TGTGCCAGCAGCTTAGAGGGGCTAGCGCTAAGCTCCTACGAGCAGTACTTC.

The chain is built from TRBV7-8 and TRBJ2-7; D remains ambiguous. The CDR3 length is 14 residues. V was pared by 5 bases and J by 3 bases, with 14 bases between. CDR1 SGHVS and CDR2 FQNEAQ come from the germline V gene. The CDR3 DNA is TGTGCCAGCAGCCTTCTTCGGGCAGTCTACGAGCAGTACTTC. Translated, it gives CASSLLRAVYEQYF.

This clonotype has a count of ten or more. The chain carries TRBV3-1 and TRBJ2-7, with no clear D. The CDR3 runs to 15 residues. Trimming stripped 1 base from V and 0 bases from J, with 10 bases between. Germline V gene sequence: CDR1 LGHDT, CDR2 YNNKEL (reference sequence). The CDR3 loop reads CASSQGSDNSYEQYF. The DNA for the CDR3 is TGTGCCAGCAGCCAAGGCAGCGACAACTCCTACGAGCAGTACTTC.

This clonotype was recorded a few times. This sequence joins TRBV10-3 and TRBJ2-7; the D gene is possibly TRBD1 (5 bases). The CDR3 has 17 amino acids. Germline CDR1 ENHRY, CDR2 SYGVKD. V lost 0 bases and J lost 5, with 20 bases in between. CDR3 sequence (DNA): TGTGCCATCAGTGAGTCGAAGATTTTGGGGCTGGGTCACGAGCAGTACTTC. Its translation: CAISESKILGLGHEQYF.

This clonotype came up many times. V usage is TRBV12-3 or TRBV12-4 and J usage is TRBJ2-5; D may be TRBD2 (6 bases). Trimming took off 2 bases at V and 1 base at J, with 14 bases between the two ends. CDR3 length equals 16 residues. The CDR3 loop is CASSLIGGRGQETQYF. The CDR3 DNA follows: TGTGCCAGCAGTTTAATTGGGGGGAGAGGCCAAGAGACCCAGTACTTC.